These 9 T cell receptor beta chains were all obtained from the same sample, sequenced in a study of cytomegalovirus exposure and HLA in healthy donors. Libraries were prepared by immunoSEQ multiplex PCR; TCRdb keeps only in-frame clonotypes and omits some of them. Of 250,000 to 400,000 clones listed, roughly 90% are singletons. Sequenced: PBMCs. The receptors shown here come from a man aged 25-45 years in good health and CMV-seronegative.

This rearrangement joins TRBV2 to TRBJ1-4; 9 bases map to TRBD1. Germline V gives CDR1 SNHLY, CDR2 FYNNEI. This CDR3 is 15 amino acids long. Trimming cost V 7 bases and J 3 bases; bases outside gene matches: 6. The CDR3 spells CASMGQGFPNEKLFF. In DNA, the CDR3 is TGTGCCAGCATGGGACAGGGTTTCCCTAATGAAAAACTGTTTTTT.

V gene TRBV7-9 combines with J gene TRBJ1-2, with 9 bases fitting TRBD1. Germline CDR1 is SEHNR and CDR2 is FQNEAQ (reference sequence). With 3 bases clipped from V and 6 bases from J, the junction kept 5 bases outside the gene matches. The CDR3 loop spans 14 amino acids. The CDR3 region is CASSFGTGFHGYTF. The CDR3 DNA reads TGTGCCAGCAGCTTCGGGACAGGGTTCCATGGCTACACCTTC.

J is TRBJ1-3 and V is TRBV18; 8 bases match TRBD1. Germline V gene data show CDR1 as KGHSH and CDR2 as LQKENI. V trimming: 3 bases; J trimming: 0 bases; junction bases outside the gene matches: 4. CDR3 length: 16 amino acids. CDR3 DNA: TGTGCCAGCTCACCTGACAGGGGCCGCTCTGGAAACACCATATATTTT. Its translation: CASSPDRGRSGNTIYF.

V gene TRBV14 combines with J gene TRBJ2-7; 7 bases align to TRBD1. Germline values: CDR1 SGHDN, CDR2 FVKESK. The CDR3 has 18 residues. V was clipped by 0 bases and J by 2 bases; unmatched bases: 13. Here the CDR3 reads CASSQDQGWDSLPYEQYF. DNA for the CDR3: TGTGCCAGCAGCCAAGATCAAGGATGGGACAGCTTGCCCTACGAGCAGTACTTC.

CDR3 DNA sequence: TGTGCCAGCAGCTTAGATCGATGGGACAGGGCTTTGGACACTGAAGCTTTCTTT. Encoded protein: CASSLDRWDRALDTEAFF. This sequence joins TRBV11-2 and TRBJ1-1; 9 positions match TRBD1. This CDR3 region has 18 residues. From germline, CDR1 is SGHAT and CDR2 FQNNGV. Germline trimming cut 0 bases from V and 3 bases from J; bases unmatched to any gene: 11.

The rearrangement links TRBV11-2 to TRBJ1-1; D is perhaps TRBD1 (5 bases). CDR1 and CDR2 from the germline V gene are SGHAT and FQNNGV. The length of the CDR3 is 11 residues. The V end lost 5 bases, the J end lost 12 bases, and 13 bases lay between the germline ends. The CDR3 region has the DNA TGTGCCAGCAGCCAGACAGAGTCTCCTTTCTTT. Its translation is CASSQTESPFF.

The genes are TRBV6-1 and TRBJ1-6; possible D gene TRBD1, 5 bases. Trimming shortened V by 7 bases and J by 6 bases, and 16 bases separated the two germline ends. Germline V gene lookup returns CDR1 MNHNS and CDR2 SASEGT. The CDR3 length is 15 residues. The chain's CDR3 is CASTVDGAANSPLHF. The CDR3 coding sequence is TGTGCCAGCACTGTTGATGGGGCAGCTAATTCACCCCTCCACTTT.

Here the CDR3 DNA reads TGTGCCAGCAGTGAAGGACAGGGGGGAAAGTACACCGGGGAGCTGTTTTTT. This sequence encodes CASSEGQGGKYTGELFF. The rearrangement joins TRBV25-1 to TRBJ2-2, with 10 bases aligning to TRBD1. Per the germline V gene, CDR1 is MGHDK and CDR2 is SYGVNS. The CDR3 consists of 17 residues. Losses at the gene ends were 2 bases for V and 3 bases for J; bases not matched to a gene: 6.

The chain is built from TRBV7-9 and TRBJ1-4, with D possibly matching TRBD1 (6 bases). V lost 8 bases to trimming and J lost 5 bases, with 9 bases between them. Germline CDR1 SEHNR, CDR2 FQNEAQ (reference sequence). The CDR3 spans 12 residues. CDR3 protein: CASAQGNEKLFF. The CDR3 DNA reads TGTGCCAGCGCGCAGGGGAATGAAAAACTGTTTTTT.